This T cell receptor beta chain was retrieved from a study of T cell repertoires in cytomegalovirus infection. Trimming pared 6 bases from V and 8 bases from J, leaving 16 bases between. CDR3 size: 14 residues. A single record per CDR3 protein comes from TCRdb applying MiXCR to the reads. Of over 100,000 distinct CDR3 sequences in the sample, about a tenth are singletons; the top ten hold approximately 33%. Findings of the study overall: There were HLA-C-restricted CMV-specific TCR beta clonotypes dominating the ex vivo response.

Concerning this clonotype: Its specificity is not known.

What was sequenced was PBMCs, sequenced either directly or after in vitro stimulation (not recorded which). This chain connects TRBV12-3 or TRBV12-4 to TRBJ2-2; D is ambiguous. The clonotype comes from a human donor in good health (CMV status not recorded). Some clones in this sample may be carry-over from other donors' samples. Here the CDR3 reads CASRGLQGRGELFF. The DNA of the CDR3 is TGTGCCAGCAGAGGTCTTCAAGGAAGGGGGGAGCTGTTTTTT.